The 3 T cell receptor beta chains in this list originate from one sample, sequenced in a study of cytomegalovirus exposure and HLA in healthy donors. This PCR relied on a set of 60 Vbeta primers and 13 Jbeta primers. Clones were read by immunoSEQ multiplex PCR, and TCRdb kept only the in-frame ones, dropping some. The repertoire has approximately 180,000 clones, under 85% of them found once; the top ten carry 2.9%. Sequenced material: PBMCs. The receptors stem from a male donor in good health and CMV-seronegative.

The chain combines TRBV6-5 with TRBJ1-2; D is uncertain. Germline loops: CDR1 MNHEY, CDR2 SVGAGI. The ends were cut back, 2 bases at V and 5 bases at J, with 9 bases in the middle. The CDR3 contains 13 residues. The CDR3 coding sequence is TGTGCCAGCAGTTACGAGGGATCTTATGGCTACACCTTC. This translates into CASSYEGSYGYTF.

This CDR3 reads CASILGTGGNQPQHF. The CDR3 bases are TGTGCCAGCATCCTCGGGACAGGTGGCAATCAGCCCCAGCATTTT. This sequence joins TRBV28 and TRBJ1-5, with TRBD1 identical over 8 bases. Per the germline V gene, CDR1 is MDHEN and CDR2 is SYDVKM. The junction had 7 bases not matched to a gene; V was cut back by 7 bases and J by 2 bases. The CDR3 covers 15 residues.

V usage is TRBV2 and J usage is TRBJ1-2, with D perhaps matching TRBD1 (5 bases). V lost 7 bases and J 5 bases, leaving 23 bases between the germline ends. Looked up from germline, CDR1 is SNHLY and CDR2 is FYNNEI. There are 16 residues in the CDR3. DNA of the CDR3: TGTGCCAGCAACGAAAGGGGCAGTGAGTCTCGGTATGGCTACACCTTC. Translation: CASNERGSESRYGYTF.